This TCR beta chain came from a study of CD8+ T cells in alopecia areata. Treatment here: oral pan-JAK inhibitor, 5-10 mg twice daily. In each case, RNA was isolated and then reverse transcribed into cDNA as the sequencing template. TCRdb's copy holds only in-frame clones and misses some; the assay was immunoSEQ multiplex PCR. The sample has fewer than 250,000 clones; approximately 40% are singletons. The sample in question was CD4+ T cells sorted from blood, obtained around week 37, from a patient treated with tofacitinib. The sequence was obtained from a human donor with alopecia areata.

The CDR3 region has the DNA TGTGCCTGGAGTGCAAACACACCGCAGCCCCAGCATTTT. Translation: CAWSANTPQPQHF. This chain connects TRBV30 to TRBJ1-5, with D hard to call. The V end lost 1 base, the J end lost 7 bases, and 11 bases lay between the germline ends. Germline CDR1 is GTSNPN and CDR2 is SVGIG (reference sequence). This CDR3 has 13 residues.